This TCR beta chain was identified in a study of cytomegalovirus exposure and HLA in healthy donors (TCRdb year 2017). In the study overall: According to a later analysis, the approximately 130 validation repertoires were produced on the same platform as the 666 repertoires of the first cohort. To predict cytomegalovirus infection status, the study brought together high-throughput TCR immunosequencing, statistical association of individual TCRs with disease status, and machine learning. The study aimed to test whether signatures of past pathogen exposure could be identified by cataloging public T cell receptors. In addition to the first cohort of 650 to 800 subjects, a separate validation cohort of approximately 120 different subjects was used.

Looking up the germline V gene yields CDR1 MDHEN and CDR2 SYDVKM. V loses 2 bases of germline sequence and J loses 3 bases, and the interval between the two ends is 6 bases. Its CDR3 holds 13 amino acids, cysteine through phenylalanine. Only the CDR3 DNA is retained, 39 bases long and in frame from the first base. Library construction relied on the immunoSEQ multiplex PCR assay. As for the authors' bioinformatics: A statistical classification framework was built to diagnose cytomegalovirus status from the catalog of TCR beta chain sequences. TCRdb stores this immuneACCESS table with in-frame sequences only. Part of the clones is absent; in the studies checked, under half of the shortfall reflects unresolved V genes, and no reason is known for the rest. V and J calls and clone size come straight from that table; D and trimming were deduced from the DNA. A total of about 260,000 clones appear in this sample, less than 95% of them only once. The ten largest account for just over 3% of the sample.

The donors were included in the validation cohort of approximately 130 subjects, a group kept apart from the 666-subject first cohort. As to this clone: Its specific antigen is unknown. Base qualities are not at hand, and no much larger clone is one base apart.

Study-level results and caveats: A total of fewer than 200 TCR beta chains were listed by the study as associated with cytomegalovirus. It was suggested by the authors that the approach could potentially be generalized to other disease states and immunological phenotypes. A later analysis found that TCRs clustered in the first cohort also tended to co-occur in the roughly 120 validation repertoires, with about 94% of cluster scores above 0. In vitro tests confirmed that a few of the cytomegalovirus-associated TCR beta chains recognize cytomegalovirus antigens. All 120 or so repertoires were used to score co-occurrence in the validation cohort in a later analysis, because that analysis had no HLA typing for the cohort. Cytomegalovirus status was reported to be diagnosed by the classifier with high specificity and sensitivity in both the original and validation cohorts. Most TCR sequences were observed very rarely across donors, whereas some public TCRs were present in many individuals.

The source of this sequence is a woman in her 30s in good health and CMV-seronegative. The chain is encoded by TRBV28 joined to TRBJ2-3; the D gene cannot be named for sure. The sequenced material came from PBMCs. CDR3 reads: CASSLPWTDTQYF. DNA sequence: TGTGCCAGCAGTTTACCATGGACAGATACGCAGTATTTT.